The subject of this entry is one T cell receptor (beta chain). This clonotype occurred a few times. The antigen this receptor binds is unknown. No base qualities exist here, and no much larger clone lies one base off it. This specimen belongs to a study of T-cell memory formation after mild COVID-19 (dated by TCRdb to about 2021). Study-level background: TCR sequence clusters from the two donors were found to be largely donor specific. Longitudinal TCRalpha and TCRbeta repertoire sequencing tracked T-cell clones expanding and contracting after mild COVID-19 in two donors. The cohort comprised two young, previously healthy adult volunteers, one female and one male. Study-wide findings and limitations: Clones that contracted from day 15 to 85 showed balanced CD4/CD8 phenotypes, whereas a second wave of clones that expanded from day 15 to 37 leaned towards CD4+. Some responding clones were found in pre-infection memory, which suggests that pre-existing cross-reactive memory T cells took part in the SARS-CoV-2 response. Whether the second-wave clones peaking on day 37 were SARS-CoV-2 specific was not confirmed. Contracting CD4+ clones turned up mainly in the CM and EM memory subsets, whereas EMRA was where CD8+ clones were enriched. The study included only two mild cases, and larger cohorts that include severe cases with pre-infection samples were judged to be necessary.

The sequencer listed for this sample is Illumina NovaSeq 6000. TCRalpha and TCRbeta cDNA libraries were built by 5'RACE with constant-segment primers, adding sample barcodes and unique molecular identifiers. RNA was extracted from every sample with Trizol reagent. Library amplification was performed in two PCR steps, and a second sample barcode and Illumina TruSeq adapters were introduced in the second step. The libraries were sequenced on an Illumina NovaSeq using 2 x 150 bp paired-end reads. As for how the authors treated the data: Demultiplexing of reads and collapsing into UMI-guided consensus sequences were performed with migec v1.2.7. With mixcr v2.1.11, UMI consensuses were aligned to TRA and TRB V and J templates and assembled into clonotypes. Clonotypes were classified as expanded or contracted when called significant by both edgeR and NoisET, with noise models trained on biological replicates. For edgeR calls, a false discovery rate-adjusted p below 0.01 and a log2 fold-change threshold of 1 were applied. As an exploratory analysis of dynamics, PCA with hierarchical clustering was applied to max-normalized trajectories of the 1000 most abundant clonotypes. The CD4 or CD8 phenotype of responding clones was assigned using the separately sequenced CD4+ and CD8+ repertoires. The public sequencing data were trimmed at Q25 with fastp and processed into clonotypes with MiXCR by TCRdb, which kept only in-frame beta chains. One record per CDR3 amino acid sequence lists the most common genes and DNA. For this entry, the V and J calls and clone size follow TCRdb and not the study's own pipeline. Present in this sample are about 88,000 distinct CDR3 sequences, roughly 23% of which were seen just once. 42% of the sample comes from the top ten.

The CDR3 covers 14 residues, taking in both the cysteine and the phenylalanine. Only CDR3 DNA is held: 42 bases, read in frame from base 1. The germline V gene encodes CDR1 SGHTA and CDR2 FQGNSA. The junction shows trimming of 2 bases on V and 6 bases on J, and the gene matches do not reach 5 bases of it. Ficoll-Paque density gradient centrifugation was used to isolate PBMCs. This clonotype originated in a man younger than 35 who had mild COVID-19 (a few samples of this study predate the infection). The sample titles of this study are shuffled in the database, so cell type and time point are left out; the donor was told from shared clones. The chain couples TRBV7-2 to TRBJ1-1, and 8 junctional nucleotides match TRBD1. The sequenced sample consisted of PBMCs or a T cell subset sorted from them (not recorded which). The DNA sequence is given as TGTGCCAGCAGCTTACGGACACAGGGGGCTGAAGCTTTCTTT. The encoded protein is CASSLRTQGAEAFF. The CDR3 plus the reference TRBV7-2 and TRBJ1-1 genes for the other parts give the full variable domain: GAGVSQSPSNKVTEKGKDVELRCDPISGHTALYWYRQSLGQGLEFLIYFQGNSAPDKSGLPSDRFSAERTGGSVSTLTIQRTQQEDSAVYLCASSLRTQGAEAFFGQGTRLTVV.